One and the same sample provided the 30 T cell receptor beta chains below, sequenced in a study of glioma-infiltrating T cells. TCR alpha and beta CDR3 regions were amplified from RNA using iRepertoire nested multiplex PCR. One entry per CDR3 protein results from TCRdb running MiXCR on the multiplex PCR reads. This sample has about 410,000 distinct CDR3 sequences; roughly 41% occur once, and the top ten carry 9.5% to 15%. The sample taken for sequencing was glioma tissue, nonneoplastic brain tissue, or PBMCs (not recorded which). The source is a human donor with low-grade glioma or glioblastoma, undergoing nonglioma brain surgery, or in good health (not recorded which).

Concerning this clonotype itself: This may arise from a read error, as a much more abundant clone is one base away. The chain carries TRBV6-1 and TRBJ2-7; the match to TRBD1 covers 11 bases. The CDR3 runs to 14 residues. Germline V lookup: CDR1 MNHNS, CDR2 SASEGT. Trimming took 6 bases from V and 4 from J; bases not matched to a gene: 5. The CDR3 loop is CASRQGQGGYEQYF. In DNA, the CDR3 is TGTGCCAGCAGGCAGGGACAGGGGGGGTACGAGCAGTACTTC.

CDR3 in amino acids: CASSVGGFGQPQHF. DNA of the CDR3: TGTGCCAGCAGCGTAGGGGGGTTTGGTCAGCCCCAGCATTTT. This chain joins TRBV7-2 and TRBJ1-5; D possibly corresponds to TRBD1 (6 bases). Trimming shortened V by 5 bases and J by 6 bases, and 14 bases separated the two germline ends. This CDR3 region has 14 residues. Germline values: CDR1 SGHTA, CDR2 FQGNSA. Based on the CDR3 plus reference TRBV7-2 and TRBJ1-5, the full variable domain is GAGVSQSPSNKVTEKGKDVELRCDPISGHTALYWYRQSLGQGLEFLIYFQGNSAPDKSGLPSDRFSAERTGGSVSTLTIQRTQQEDSAVYLCASSVGGFGQPQHFGDGTRLSIL.

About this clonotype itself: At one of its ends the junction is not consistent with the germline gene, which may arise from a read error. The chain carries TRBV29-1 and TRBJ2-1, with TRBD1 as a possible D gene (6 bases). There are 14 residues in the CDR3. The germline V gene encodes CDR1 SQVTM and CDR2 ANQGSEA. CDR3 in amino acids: CSVVKDSSYNKQFF. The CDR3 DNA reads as TGCAGCGTTGTCAAGGACAGTTCCTACAATAAGCAGTTCTTC.

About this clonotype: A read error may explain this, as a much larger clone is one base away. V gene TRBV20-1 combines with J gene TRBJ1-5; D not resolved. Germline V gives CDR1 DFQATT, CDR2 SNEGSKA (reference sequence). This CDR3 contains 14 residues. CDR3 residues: CSARVPAFGQPRHF. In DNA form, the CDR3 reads TGCAGTGCTAGAGTTCCCGCTTTTGGGCAGCCCCGGCATTTT.

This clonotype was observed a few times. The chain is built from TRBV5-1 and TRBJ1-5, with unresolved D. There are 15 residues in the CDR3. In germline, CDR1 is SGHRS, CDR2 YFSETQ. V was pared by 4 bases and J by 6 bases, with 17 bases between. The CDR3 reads CASSEGTSLSQPQHF. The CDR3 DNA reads TGCGCCAGCAGCGAGGGCACGAGTTTAAGTCAGCCCCAGCATTTT.

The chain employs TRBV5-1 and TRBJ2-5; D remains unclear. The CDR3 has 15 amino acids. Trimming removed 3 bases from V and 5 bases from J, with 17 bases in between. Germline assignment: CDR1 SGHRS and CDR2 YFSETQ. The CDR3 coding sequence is TGCGCCAGCAGCTCTCAAACTTTGGCAGCGGAGACCCAGTACTTC. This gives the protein CASSSQTLAAETQYF. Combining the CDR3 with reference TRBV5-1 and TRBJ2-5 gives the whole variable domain KAGVTQTPRYLIKTRGQQVTLSCSPISGHRSVSWYQQTPGQGLQFLFEYFSETQRNKGNFPGRFSGRQFSNSRSEMNVSTLELGDSALYLCASSSQTLAAETQYFGPGTRLLVL.

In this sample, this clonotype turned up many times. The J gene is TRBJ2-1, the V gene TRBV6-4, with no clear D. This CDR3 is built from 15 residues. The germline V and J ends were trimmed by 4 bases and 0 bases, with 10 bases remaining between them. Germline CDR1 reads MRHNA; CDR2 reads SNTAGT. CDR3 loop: CASSATESSYNEQFF. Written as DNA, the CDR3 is TGTGCCAGCAGTGCTACAGAGAGCTCCTACAATGAGCAGTTCTTC.

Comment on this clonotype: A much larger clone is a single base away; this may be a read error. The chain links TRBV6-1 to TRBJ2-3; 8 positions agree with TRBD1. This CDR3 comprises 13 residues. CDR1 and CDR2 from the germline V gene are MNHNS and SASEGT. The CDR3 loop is CASARGLQDTRYF. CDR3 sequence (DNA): TGTGCCAGCGCCAGGGGGCTACAAGATACGCGGTATTTT.

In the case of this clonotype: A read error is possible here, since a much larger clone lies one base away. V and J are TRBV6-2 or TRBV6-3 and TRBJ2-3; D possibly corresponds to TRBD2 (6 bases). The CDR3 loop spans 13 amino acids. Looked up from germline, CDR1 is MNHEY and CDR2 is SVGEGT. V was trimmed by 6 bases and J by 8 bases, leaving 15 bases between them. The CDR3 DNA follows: TGTGCCAGCAGCTGGAGGAGGGAAGGTACGCAGTATTTT. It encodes CASSWRREGTQYF.

The CDR3 loop reads CASSPEGWVYGYTF. CDR3 coding DNA: TGCGCCAGCAGCCCCGAGGGCTGGGTCTATGGCTACACCTTC. This chain connects TRBV10-2 to TRBJ1-2; D not resolved. This CDR3 has 14 amino acids. V was shortened by 6 bases and J by 4 bases, with 15 bases between the two germline ends. Germline V lookup: CDR1 WSHSY, CDR2 SAAADI.

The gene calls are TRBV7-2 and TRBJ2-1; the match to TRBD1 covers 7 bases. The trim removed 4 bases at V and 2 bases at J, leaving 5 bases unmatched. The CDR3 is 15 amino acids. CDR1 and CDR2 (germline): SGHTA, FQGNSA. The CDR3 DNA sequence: TGTGCCAGCAGCTCGTACCAGGGGGCCTACAATGAGCAGTTCTTC. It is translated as CASSSYQGAYNEQFF.

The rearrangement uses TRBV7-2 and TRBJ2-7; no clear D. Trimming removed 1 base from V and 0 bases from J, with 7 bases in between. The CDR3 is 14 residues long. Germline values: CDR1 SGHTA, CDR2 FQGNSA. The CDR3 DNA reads TGTGCCAGCAGCTTAGGACATTTCTCCTACGAGCAGTACTTC. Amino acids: CASSLGHFSYEQYF.

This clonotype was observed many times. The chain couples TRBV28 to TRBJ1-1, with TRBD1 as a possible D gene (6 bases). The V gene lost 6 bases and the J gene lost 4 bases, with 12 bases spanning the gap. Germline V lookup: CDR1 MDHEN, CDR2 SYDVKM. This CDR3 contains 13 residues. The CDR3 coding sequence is TGTGCCAGCAGCTTTGACAGGACCACTGAAGCTTTCTTT. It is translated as CASSFDRTTEAFF.

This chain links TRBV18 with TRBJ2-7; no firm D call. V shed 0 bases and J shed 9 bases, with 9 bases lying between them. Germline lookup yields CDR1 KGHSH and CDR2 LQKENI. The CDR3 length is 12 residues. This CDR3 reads CASSPPSDRQYF. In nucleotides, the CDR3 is TGTGCCAGCTCACCACCGTCGGATCGGCAGTACTTC.

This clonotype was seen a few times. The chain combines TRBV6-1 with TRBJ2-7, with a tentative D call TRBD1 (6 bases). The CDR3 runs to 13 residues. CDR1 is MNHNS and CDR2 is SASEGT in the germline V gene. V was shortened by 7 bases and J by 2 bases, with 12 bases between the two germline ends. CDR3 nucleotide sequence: TGTGCCAGCACCAGGGGTGGGGCCTACGAGCAGTACTTC. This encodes CASTRGGAYEQYF.

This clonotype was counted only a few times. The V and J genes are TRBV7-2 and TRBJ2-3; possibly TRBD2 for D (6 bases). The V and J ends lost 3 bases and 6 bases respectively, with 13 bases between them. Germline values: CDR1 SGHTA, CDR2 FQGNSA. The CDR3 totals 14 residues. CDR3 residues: CASSFSSVGDTQYF. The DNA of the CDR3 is TGTGCCAGCAGCTTCTCTAGCGTGGGCGATACGCAGTATTTT.

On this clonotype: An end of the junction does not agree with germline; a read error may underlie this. Here the CDR3 DNA reads TGTGCCAGCAGCTTTGACAGGAACACTGACGCTTTCTTT. It encodes CASSFDRNTDAFF. The chain uses TRBV7-2 and TRBJ1-1; TRBD1 is a possible D gene (6 bases). CDR3 size: 13 residues. Per the germline V gene, CDR1 is SGHTA and CDR2 is FQGNSA.

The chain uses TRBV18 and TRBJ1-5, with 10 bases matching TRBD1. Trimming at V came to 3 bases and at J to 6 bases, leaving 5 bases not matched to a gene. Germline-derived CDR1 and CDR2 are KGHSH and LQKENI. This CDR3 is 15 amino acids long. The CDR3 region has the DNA TGTGCCAGCTCACCCGGGACAGGGGTTAGTCAGCCCCAGCATTTT. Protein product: CASSPGTGVSQPQHF.

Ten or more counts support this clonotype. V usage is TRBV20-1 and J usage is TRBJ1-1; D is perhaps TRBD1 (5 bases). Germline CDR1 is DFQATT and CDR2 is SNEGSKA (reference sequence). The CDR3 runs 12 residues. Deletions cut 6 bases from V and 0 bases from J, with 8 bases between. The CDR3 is CSAGHLNTEAFF. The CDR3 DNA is TGCAGTGCCGGACATTTGAACACTGAAGCTTTCTTT.

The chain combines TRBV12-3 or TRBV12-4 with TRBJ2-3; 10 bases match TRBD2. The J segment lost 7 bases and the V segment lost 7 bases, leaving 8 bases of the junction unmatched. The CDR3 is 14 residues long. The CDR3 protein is CASTAGGSANTQYF. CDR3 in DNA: TGTGCCAGCACAGCGGGAGGGAGCGCAAATACGCAGTATTTT.

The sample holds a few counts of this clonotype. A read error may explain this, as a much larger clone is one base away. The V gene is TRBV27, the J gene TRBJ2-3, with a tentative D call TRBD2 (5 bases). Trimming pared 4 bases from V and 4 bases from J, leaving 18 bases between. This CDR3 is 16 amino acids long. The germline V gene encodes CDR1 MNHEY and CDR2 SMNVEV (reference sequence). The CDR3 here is CASSSIGFPGADTQYF. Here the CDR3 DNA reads TGTGCCAGCAGTTCGATTGGGTTCCCCGGGGCAGATACGCAGTATTTT.

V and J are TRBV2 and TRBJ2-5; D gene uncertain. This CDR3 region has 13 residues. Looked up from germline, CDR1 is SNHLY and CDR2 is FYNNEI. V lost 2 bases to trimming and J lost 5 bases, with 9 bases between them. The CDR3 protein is CASSELLVETQYF. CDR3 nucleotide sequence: TGTGCCAGCAGTGAACTATTAGTGGAGACCCAGTACTTC.

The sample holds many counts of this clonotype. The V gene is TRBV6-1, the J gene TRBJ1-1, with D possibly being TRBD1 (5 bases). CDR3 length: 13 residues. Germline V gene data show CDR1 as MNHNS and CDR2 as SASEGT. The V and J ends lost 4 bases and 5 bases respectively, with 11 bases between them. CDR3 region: CASSGGVGTEAFF. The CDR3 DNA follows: TGTGCCAGCAGTGGAGGGGTAGGAACTGAAGCTTTCTTT.

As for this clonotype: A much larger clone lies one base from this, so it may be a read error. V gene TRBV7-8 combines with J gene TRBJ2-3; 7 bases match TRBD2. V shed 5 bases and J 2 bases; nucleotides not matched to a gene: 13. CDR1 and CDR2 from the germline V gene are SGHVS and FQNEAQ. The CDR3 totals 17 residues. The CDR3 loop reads CASSLHLLAEITDTQYF. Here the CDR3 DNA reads TGTGCCAGCAGCCTCCACCTGCTAGCGGAGATCACAGATACGCAGTATTTT.

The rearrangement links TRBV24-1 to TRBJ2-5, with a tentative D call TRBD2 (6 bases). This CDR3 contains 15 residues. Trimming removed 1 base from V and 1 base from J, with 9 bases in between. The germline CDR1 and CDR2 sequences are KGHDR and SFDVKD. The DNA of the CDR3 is TGTGCCACCAGTGATTTTCGGGGGACCCAAGAGACCCAGTACTTC. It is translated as CATSDFRGTQETQYF.

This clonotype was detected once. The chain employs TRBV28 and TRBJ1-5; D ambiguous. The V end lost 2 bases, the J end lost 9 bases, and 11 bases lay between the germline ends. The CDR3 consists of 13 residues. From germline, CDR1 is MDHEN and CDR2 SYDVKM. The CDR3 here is CASSLSGWGPQHF. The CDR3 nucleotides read TGTGCCAGCAGTTTAAGTGGCTGGGGGCCCCAGCATTTT. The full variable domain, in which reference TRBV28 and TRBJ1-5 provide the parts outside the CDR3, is DVKVTQSSRYLVKRTGEKVFLECVQDMDHENMFWYRQDPGLGLRLIYFSYDVKMKEKGDIPEGYSVSREKKERFSLILESASTNQTSMYLCASSLSGWGPQHFGDGTRLSIL.

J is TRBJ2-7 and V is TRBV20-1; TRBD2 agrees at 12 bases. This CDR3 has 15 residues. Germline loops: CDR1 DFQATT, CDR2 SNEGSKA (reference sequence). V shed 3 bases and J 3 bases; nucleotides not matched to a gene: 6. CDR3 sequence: CSARTGLAGIYEQYF. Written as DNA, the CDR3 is TGCAGTGCTAGGACCGGACTAGCGGGAATCTACGAGCAGTACTTC.

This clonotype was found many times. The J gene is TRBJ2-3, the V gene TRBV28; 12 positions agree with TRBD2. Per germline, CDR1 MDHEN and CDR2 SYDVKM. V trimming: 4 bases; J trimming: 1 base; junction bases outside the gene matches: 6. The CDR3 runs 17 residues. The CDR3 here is CASSSYRLAGGTDTQYF. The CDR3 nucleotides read TGTGCCAGCAGTTCCTATAGACTAGCGGGAGGCACAGATACGCAGTATTTT. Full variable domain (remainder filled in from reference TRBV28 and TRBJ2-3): DVKVTQSSRYLVKRTGEKVFLECVQDMDHENMFWYRQDPGLGLRLIYFSYDVKMKEKGDIPEGYSVSREKKERFSLILESASTNQTSMYLCASSSYRLAGGTDTQYFGPGTRLTVL.

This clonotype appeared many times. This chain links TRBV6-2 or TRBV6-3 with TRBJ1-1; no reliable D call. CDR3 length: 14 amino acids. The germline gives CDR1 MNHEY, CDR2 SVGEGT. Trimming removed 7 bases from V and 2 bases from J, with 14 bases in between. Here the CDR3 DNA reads TGTGCCAGCACCCTCACCGGGGAAAACACTGAAGCTTTCTTT. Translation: CASTLTGENTEAFF.

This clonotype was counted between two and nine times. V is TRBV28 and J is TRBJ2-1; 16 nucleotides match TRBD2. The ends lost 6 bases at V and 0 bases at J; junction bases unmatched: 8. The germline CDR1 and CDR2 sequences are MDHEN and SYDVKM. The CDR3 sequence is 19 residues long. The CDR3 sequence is CASRGPGLAGGGSYNEQFF. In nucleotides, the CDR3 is TGTGCCAGCAGAGGACCGGGACTAGCGGGAGGGGGCTCCTACAATGAGCAGTTCTTC. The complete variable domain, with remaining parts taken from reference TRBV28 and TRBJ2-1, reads DVKVTQSSRYLVKRTGEKVFLECVQDMDHENMFWYRQDPGLGLRLIYFSYDVKMKEKGDIPEGYSVSREKKERFSLILESASTNQTSMYLCASRGPGLAGGGSYNEQFFGPGTRLTVL.